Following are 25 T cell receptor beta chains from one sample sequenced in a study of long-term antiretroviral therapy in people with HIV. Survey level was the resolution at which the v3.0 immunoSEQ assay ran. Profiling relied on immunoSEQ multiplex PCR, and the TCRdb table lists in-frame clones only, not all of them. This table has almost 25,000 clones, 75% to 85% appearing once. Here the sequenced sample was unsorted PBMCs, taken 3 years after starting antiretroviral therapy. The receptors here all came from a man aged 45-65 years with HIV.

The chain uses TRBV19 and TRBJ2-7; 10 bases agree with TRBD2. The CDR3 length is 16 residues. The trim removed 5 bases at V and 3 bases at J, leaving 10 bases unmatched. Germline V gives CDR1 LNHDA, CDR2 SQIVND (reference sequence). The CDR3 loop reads CASSAQSGGGFYEQYF. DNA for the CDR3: TGTGCCAGTAGTGCCCAGAGCGGGGGGGGGTTCTACGAGCAGTACTTC. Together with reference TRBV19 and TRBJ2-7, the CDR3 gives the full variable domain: DGGITQSPKYLFRKEGQNVTLSCEQNLNHDAMYWYRQDPGQGLRLIYYSQIVNDFQKGDIAEGYSVSREKKESFPLTVTSAQKNPTAFYLCASSAQSGGGFYEQYFGPGTRLTVT.

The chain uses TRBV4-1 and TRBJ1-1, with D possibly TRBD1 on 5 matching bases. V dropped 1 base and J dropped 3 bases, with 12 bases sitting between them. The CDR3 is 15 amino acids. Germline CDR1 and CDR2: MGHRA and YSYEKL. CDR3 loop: CASSQVSGRDTEAFF. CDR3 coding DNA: TGCGCCAGCAGCCAAGTGTCAGGGCGCGACACTGAAGCTTTCTTT.

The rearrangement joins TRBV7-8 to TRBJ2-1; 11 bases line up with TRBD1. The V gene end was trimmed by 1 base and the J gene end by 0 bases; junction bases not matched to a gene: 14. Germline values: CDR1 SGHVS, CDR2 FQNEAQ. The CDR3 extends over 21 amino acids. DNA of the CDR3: TGTGCCAGCAGCTTAGGAAGGGGCCGGACAGGGGGCGGGAGCTCCTACAATGAGCAGTTCTTC. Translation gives CASSLGRGRTGGGSSYNEQFF.

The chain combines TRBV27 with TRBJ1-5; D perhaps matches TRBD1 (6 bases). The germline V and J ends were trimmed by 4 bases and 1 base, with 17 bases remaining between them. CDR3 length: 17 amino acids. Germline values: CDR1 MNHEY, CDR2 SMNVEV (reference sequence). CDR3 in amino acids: CASSSVLQGWSNQPQHF. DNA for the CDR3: TGTGCCAGCAGTTCGGTCTTACAGGGTTGGAGCAATCAGCCCCAGCATTTT.

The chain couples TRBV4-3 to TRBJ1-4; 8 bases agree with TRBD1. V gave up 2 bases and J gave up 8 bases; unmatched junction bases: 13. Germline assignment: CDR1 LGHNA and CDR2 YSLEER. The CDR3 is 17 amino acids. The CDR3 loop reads CASSQTPKGQENEKLFF. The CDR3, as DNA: TGCGCCAGCAGCCAAACCCCAAAGGGACAGGAAAACGAAAAACTGTTTTTT.

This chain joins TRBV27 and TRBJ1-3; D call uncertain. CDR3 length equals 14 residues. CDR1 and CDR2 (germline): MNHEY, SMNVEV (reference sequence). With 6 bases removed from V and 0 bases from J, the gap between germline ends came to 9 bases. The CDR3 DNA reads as TGTGCCAGCAGGACGGGCTCCTCTGGAAACACCATATATTTT. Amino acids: CASRTGSSGNTIYF.

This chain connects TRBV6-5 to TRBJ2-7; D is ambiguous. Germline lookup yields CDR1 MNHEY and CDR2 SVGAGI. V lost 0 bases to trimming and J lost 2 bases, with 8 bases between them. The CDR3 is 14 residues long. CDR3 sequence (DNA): TGTGCCAGCAGTTACTCCTCTAGGGCCTACGAGCAGTACTTC. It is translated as CASSYSSRAYEQYF.

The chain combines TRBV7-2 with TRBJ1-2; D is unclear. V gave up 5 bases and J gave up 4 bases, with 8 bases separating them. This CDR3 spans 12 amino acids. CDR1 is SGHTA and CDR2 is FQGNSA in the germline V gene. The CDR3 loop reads CASSGEGYGYTF. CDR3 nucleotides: TGTGCCAGCAGCGGGGAGGGCTATGGCTACACCTTC.

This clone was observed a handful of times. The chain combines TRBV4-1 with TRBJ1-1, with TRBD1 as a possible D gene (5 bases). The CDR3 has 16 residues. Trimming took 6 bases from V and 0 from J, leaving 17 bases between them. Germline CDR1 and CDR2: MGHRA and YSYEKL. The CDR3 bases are TGCGCCAGCAGTCTTACGGGACGCCACATGAACACTGAAGCTTTCTTT. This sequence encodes CASSLTGRHMNTEAFF.

CDR3 coding DNA: TGTGCCAGCAGTCCGTCGACAGGGGGCATGGAGACCCAGTACTTC. Protein sequence: CASSPSTGGMETQYF. The chain has TRBV28 and TRBJ2-5, with 10 bases matching TRBD1. With 5 bases clipped from V and 5 bases from J, the junction kept 8 bases outside the gene matches. Germline V lookup: CDR1 MDHEN, CDR2 SYDVKM. The CDR3 consists of 15 residues.

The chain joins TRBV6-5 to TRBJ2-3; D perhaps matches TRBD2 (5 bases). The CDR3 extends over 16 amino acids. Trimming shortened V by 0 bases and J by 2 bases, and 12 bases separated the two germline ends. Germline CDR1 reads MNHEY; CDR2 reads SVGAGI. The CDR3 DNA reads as TGTGCCAGCAGTTACTCGCTTCTAGCTTTCACAGATACGCAGTATTTT. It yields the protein CASSYSLLAFTDTQYF.

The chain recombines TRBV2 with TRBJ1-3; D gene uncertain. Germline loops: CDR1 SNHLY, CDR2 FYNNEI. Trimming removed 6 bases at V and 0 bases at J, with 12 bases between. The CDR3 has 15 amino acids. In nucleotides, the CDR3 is TGTGCCAGCAGCTCTAGGGCCCTCTCTGGAAACACCATATATTTT. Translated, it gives CASSSRALSGNTIYF.

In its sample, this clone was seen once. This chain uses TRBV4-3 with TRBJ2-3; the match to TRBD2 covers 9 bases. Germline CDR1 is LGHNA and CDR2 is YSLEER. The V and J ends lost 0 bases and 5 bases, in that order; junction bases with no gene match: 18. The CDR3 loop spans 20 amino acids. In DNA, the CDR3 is TGCGCCAGCAGCCAAGATTATATTCCTAGCGGGACGACCTCCAGAGATACGCAGTATTTT. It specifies CASSQDYIPSGTTSRDTQYF.

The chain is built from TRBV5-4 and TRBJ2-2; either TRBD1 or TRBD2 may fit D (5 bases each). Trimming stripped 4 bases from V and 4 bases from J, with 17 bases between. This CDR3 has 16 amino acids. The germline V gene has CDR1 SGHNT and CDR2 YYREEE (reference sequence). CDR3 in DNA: TGTGCCAGCAGCCCCAGGGTGAGGGTGAGCACCGGGGAGCTGTTTTTT. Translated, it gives CASSPRVRVSTGELFF.

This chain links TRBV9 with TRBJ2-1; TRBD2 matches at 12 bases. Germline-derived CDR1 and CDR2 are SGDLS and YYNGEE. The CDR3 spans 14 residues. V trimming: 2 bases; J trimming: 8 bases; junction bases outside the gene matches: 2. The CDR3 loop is CASSVRLAGDEQFF. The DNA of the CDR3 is TGTGCCAGCAGCGTTCGACTAGCGGGAGATGAGCAGTTCTTC. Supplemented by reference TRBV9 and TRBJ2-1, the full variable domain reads DSGVTQTPKHLITATGQRVTLRCSPRSGDLSVYWYQQSLDQGLQFLIQYYNGEERAKGNILERFSAQQFPDLHSELNLSSLELGDSALYFCASSVRLAGDEQFFGPGTRLTVL.

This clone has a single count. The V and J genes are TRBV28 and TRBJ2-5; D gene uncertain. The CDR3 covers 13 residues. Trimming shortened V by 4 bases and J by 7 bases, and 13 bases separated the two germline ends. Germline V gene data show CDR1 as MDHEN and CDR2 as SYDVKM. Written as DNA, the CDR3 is TGTGCCAGCAGTTCCGTTGGGCTGGGGACCCAGTACTTC. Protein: CASSSVGLGTQYF.

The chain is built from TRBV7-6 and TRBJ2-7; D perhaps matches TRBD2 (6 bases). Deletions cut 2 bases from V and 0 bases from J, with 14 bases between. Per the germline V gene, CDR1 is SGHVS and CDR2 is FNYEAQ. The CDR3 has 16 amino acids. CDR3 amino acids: CASSLFLGGSSYEQYF. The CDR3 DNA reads TGTGCCAGCAGCTTATTTCTGGGGGGAAGCTCCTACGAGCAGTACTTC.

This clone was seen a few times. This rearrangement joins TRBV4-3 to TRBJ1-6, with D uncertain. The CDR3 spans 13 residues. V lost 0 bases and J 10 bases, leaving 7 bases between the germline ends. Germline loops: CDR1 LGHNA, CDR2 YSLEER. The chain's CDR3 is CASSQDSGSPLHF. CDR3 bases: TGCGCCAGCAGCCAAGACTCTGGATCACCCCTCCACTTT.

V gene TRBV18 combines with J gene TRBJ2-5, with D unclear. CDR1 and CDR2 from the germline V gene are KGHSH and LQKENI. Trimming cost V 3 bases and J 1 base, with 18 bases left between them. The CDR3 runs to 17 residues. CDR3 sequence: CASSPLAGQSLQETQYF. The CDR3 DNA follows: TGTGCCAGCTCACCGTTGGCAGGCCAATCGCTCCAAGAGACCCAGTACTTC. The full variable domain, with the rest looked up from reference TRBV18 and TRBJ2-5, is NAGVMQNPRHLVRRRGQEARLRCSPMKGHSHVYWYRQLPEEGLKFMVYLQKENIIDESGMPKERFSAEFPKEGPSILRIQQVVRGDSAAYFCASSPLAGQSLQETQYFGPGTRLLVL.

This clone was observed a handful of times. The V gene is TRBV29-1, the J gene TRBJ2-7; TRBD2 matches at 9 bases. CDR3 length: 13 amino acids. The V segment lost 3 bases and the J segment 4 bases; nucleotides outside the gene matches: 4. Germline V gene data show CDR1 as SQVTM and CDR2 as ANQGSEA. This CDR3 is CSVDSGSPYEQYF. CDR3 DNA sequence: TGCAGCGTTGATAGCGGGAGTCCGTACGAGCAGTACTTC.

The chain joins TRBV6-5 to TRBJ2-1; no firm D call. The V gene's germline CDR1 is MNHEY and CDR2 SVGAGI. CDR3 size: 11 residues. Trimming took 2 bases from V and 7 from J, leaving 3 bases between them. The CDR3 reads CASSYGNEQFF. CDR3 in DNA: TGTGCCAGCAGTTACGGAAATGAGCAGTTCTTC.

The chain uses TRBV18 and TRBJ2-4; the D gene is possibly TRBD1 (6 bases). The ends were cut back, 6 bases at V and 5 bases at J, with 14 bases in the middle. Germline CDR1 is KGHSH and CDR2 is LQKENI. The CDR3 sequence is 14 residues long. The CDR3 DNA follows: TGTGCCAGCTCGGGTCCAGGGGTGGAAAACATTCAGTACTTC. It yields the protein CASSGPGVENIQYF. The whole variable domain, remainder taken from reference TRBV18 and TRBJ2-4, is NAGVMQNPRHLVRRRGQEARLRCSPMKGHSHVYWYRQLPEEGLKFMVYLQKENIIDESGMPKERFSAEFPKEGPSILRIQQVVRGDSAAYFCASSGPGVENIQYFGAGTRLSVL.

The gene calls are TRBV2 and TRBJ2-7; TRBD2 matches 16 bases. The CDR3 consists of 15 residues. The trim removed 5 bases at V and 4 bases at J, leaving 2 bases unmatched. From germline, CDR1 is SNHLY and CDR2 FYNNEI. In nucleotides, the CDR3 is TGTGCCAGCAGTAAGGGACTAGCGGGAGGGTACGAGCAGTACTTC. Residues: CASSKGLAGGYEQYF.

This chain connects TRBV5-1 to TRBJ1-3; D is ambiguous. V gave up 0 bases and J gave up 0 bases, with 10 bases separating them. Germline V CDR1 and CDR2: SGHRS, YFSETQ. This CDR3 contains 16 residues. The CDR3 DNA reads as TGCGCCAGCAGCTTGGCACAGTCAAGCTCTGGAAACACCATATATTTT. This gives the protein CASSLAQSSSGNTIYF.

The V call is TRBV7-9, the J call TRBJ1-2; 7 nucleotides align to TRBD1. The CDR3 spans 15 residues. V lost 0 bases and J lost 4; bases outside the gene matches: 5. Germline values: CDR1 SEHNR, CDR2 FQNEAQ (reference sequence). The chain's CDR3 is CASSLADAGGYGYTF. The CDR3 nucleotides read TGTGCCAGCAGCTTAGCGGACGCAGGGGGCTATGGCTACACCTTC.